The next 27 T cell receptor beta chains were all read from a single sample in a study of blood T cells in healthy people across ages. Then a second PCR, running about 6 to 11 cycles, was carried out with a sample-barcoded 5' primer and a J-beta primer mix. TCRdb re-called the 5' RACE reads with MiXCR, one entry per CDR3 protein. The sample shows roughly 1.4 million distinct CDR3 sequences, roughly 64% of them seen only once. What was sequenced was blood. The receptor source for this set is a man aged 18 to 30 in good health.

The rearrangement links TRBV29-1 to TRBJ1-5, with D possibly being TRBD1 (5 bases). The V end was cut by 4 bases, the J end by 14 bases, with 27 bases between. This CDR3 has 15 amino acids. In germline, CDR1 is SQVTM, CDR2 ANQGSEA. For the CDR3, the DNA is TGCAGCGTTGCTCCTTCCGGGACTAGCGGGAGCCACGAGCATTTT. It codes for CSVAPSGTSGSHEHF.

The J gene is TRBJ2-5, the V gene TRBV27, with 10 bases lining up with TRBD2. The J call could be wrong; TRBJ2-7 is a better fit for the DNA end. Germline V gene lookup returns CDR1 MNHEY and CDR2 SMNVEV (reference sequence). The CDR3 is made up of 14 amino acids. The CDR3 is CASSYRTSGYEQYF. The CDR3 nucleotides are TGTGCCAGCAGCTACCGGACTAGCGGATACGAGCAGTACTTC.

This chain uses TRBV25-1 with TRBJ2-5, with D perhaps matching TRBD2 (5 bases). The germline V and J ends were trimmed by 1 base and 4 bases, with 13 bases remaining between them. Per germline, CDR1 MGHDK and CDR2 SYGVNS. The CDR3 consists of 15 residues. The CDR3 DNA reads TGTGCCAGCAGTGAATTCGAAGGGAGAGCAGAGACCCAGTACTTC. It translates to CASSEFEGRAETQYF.

The chain links TRBV20-1 to TRBJ1-5; D remains ambiguous. CDR3 length: 13 residues. Germline V gene sequence: CDR1 DFQATT, CDR2 SNEGSKA (reference sequence). The V end was cut by 0 bases, the J end by 6 bases, with 9 bases between. CDR3 loop: CSARDLGGQPQHF. For the CDR3, the DNA is TGCAGTGCTAGAGATCTTGGAGGTCAGCCCCAGCATTTT.

This chain uses TRBV12-3 or TRBV12-4 with TRBJ2-1; D gene unclear. V was pared by 7 bases and J by 8 bases, with 9 bases between. The CDR3 sequence is 11 residues long. DNA for the CDR3: TGTGCCAGCACTCCCCGGGATGAGCAGTTCTTC. It encodes CASTPRDEQFF.

The V call is TRBV2, the J call TRBJ2-1; weak D call: TRBD2 (6 bases). Deletions cut 6 bases from V and 12 bases from J, with 21 bases between. This CDR3 has 14 residues. Germline assignment: CDR1 SNHLY and CDR2 FYNNEI. The CDR3 protein is CASRVQRVKVVQFF. DNA of the CDR3: TGTGCCAGCAGGGTACAGCGGGTAAAAGTGGTGCAGTTCTTC.

About this clonotype: A read error may produce the germline difference seen at one junction end. V and J are TRBV29-1 and TRBJ2-3, with 9 bases aligning to TRBD2. CDR1 and CDR2 (germline): SQVTM, ANQGSEA. This CDR3 region has 16 residues. CDR3 DNA sequence: TGCAGCGTTGTTCCCCGTCTAGCGGGGCACACAGATGCGCAGTATTTT. This gives the protein CSVVPRLAGHTDAQYF.

V is TRBV27 and J is TRBJ2-1; a possible D gene is TRBD1 (6 bases). The CDR3 is 13 residues long. V lost 3 bases and J 14 bases, leaving 17 bases between the germline ends. Germline assignment: CDR1 MNHEY and CDR2 SMNVEV (reference sequence). For the CDR3, the DNA is TGTGCCAGCAGTTTTTTCCAGGGGAGTAATGAGTTCTTC. Translation: CASSFFQGSNEFF.

The chain is built from TRBV5-6 and TRBJ2-3, with D unresolved. CDR1 is SGHDT and CDR2 is YYEEEE in the germline V gene. Trimming cost V 0 bases and J 1 base, with 12 bases left between them. The CDR3 has 16 residues. For the CDR3, the DNA is TGTGCCAGCAGCTTGGCCCAAGCCGACCGCACAGATACGCAGTATTTT. Residues: CASSLAQADRTDTQYF.

This chain links TRBV7-9 with TRBJ2-5, with 7 bases identical to TRBD1. Trimming at V came to 5 bases and at J to 2 bases, leaving 11 bases not matched to a gene. CDR1 is SEHNR and CDR2 is FQNEAQ in the germline V gene (reference sequence). The CDR3 length is 16 residues. In nucleotides, the CDR3 is TGTGCCAGCAGCGTTTTGCCGGGACAGAGTCAAGAGACCCAGTACTTC. Translation: CASSVLPGQSQETQYF.

The chain couples TRBV28 to TRBJ1-2; D is undetermined. The length of the CDR3 is 15 residues. Germline V gene data show CDR1 as MDHEN and CDR2 as SYDVKM. Trimming took off 2 bases at V and 0 bases at J, with 10 bases between the two ends. The CDR3 region is CASSLGPTANYGYTF. CDR3 nucleotides: TGTGCCAGCAGTTTAGGGCCTACAGCTAACTATGGCTACACCTTC.

This clonotype was found a few times. This chain connects TRBV29-1 to TRBJ2-7, with D possibly being TRBD1 or TRBD2 (5 bases each). V shed 4 bases and J shed 4 bases, with 11 bases lying between them. Germline-derived CDR1 and CDR2 are SQVTM and ANQGSEA. This CDR3 has 12 residues. CDR3 bases: TGCAGCGTTGCGAGCAGGGAGTACGAGCAGTACTTC. Protein product: CSVASREYEQYF.

The chain joins TRBV6-1 to TRBJ1-2; 7 nucleotides match TRBD1. The CDR3 is 17 residues long. Trimming cost V 6 bases and J 3 bases; bases outside gene matches: 16. The germline CDR1 and CDR2 sequences are MNHNS and SASEGT. The CDR3 DNA reads TGTGCCAGCAGCCCCTTAAACAGGGGTTCCAGAGACTATGGCTACACCTTC. Its protein is CASSPLNRGSRDYGYTF.

This clonotype was recorded a few times. CDR3 region: CATHFLAGGADTQYF. Written as DNA, the CDR3 is TGTGCCACCCACTTCCTAGCGGGGGGGGCAGATACGCAGTATTTT. This chain links TRBV27 with TRBJ2-3, with 12 bases that match TRBD2. Trimming removed 10 bases from V and 4 bases from J; junction bases left unmatched: 9. This CDR3 spans 15 amino acids. Germline V gives CDR1 MNHEY, CDR2 SMNVEV (reference sequence).

The rearrangement links TRBV4-1 to TRBJ2-5; 9 bases line up with TRBD2. V lost 1 base and J lost 3; bases outside the gene matches: 18. The germline gives CDR1 MGHRA, CDR2 YSYEKL. The CDR3 has 20 amino acids. CDR3 coding DNA: TGCGCCAGCAGCCAAGTGTGGTTGGGCGGGAGGGCAGGTTTTGAAGAGACCCAGTACTTC. Its protein product is CASSQVWLGGRAGFEETQYF.

This chain connects TRBV9 to TRBJ1-1; D gene ambiguous. Germline V lookup: CDR1 SGDLS, CDR2 YYNGEE. Trimming pared 4 bases from V and 3 bases from J, leaving 13 bases between. This CDR3 has 14 residues. CDR3: CASSTLEAYTEAFF. For the CDR3, the DNA is TGTGCCAGCAGCACCCTGGAGGCCTACACTGAAGCTTTCTTT.

This chain links TRBV10-3 with TRBJ2-1, with D perhaps matching TRBD1 (5 bases). Germline V gene lookup returns CDR1 ENHRY and CDR2 SYGVKD. The CDR3 runs 15 residues. V was pared by 2 bases and J by 6 bases, with 14 bases between. CDR3 coding DNA: TGTGCCATCAGTGAGCCGATCAAGACAGTCAATGAGCAGTTCTTC. This gives the protein CAISEPIKTVNEQFF.

V usage is TRBV30 and J usage is TRBJ2-7, with TRBD2 as a possible D gene (5 bases). The V and J ends lost 4 bases and 5 bases respectively, with 18 bases between them. CDR1 is GTSNPN, CDR2 SVGIG, per germline (reference sequence). This CDR3 spans 14 amino acids. Here the CDR3 reads CAWTPRRVAHEQYF. CDR3 nucleotide sequence: TGTGCCTGGACTCCTAGGCGGGTAGCCCACGAGCAGTACTTC.

This clonotype was seen a few times. The chain joins TRBV14 to TRBJ2-4; D not certain. Trimming left V 3 bases short and J 0 bases short, with 6 bases between. The germline CDR1 and CDR2 sequences are SGHDN and FVKESK. The CDR3 contains 14 residues. CDR3 in DNA: TGTGCCAGCAGCCAGGAACTAGCCAAAAACATTCAGTACTTC. Protein: CASSQELAKNIQYF.

In this sample, this clonotype turned up a few times. The gene calls are TRBV10-3 and TRBJ2-5; possible D gene TRBD1, 5 bases. V gave up 2 bases and J gave up 2 bases, with 9 bases separating them. The CDR3 has 14 amino acids. CDR1 ENHRY and CDR2 SYGVKD come from the germline V gene. The CDR3 region has the DNA TGTGCCATCAGTGAGGACAGCATACAAGAGACCCAGTACTTC. It specifies CAISEDSIQETQYF.

The genes are TRBV4-1 and TRBJ2-4; D may be TRBD1 (5 bases). The closer fit of TRBJ2-7 to the DNA end suggests the J call may be wrong. The CDR3 sequence is 12 residues long. CDR1 is MGHRA, CDR2 YSYEKL, per germline. CDR3: CASRGVGNEQYF. As DNA, the CDR3 is TGCGCCAGCAGAGGGGTGGGGAACGAGCAGTACTTC.

V usage is TRBV29-1 and J usage is TRBJ2-5; 10 nucleotides match TRBD1. From germline, CDR1 is SQVTM and CDR2 ANQGSEA. The junction had 17 bases not matched to a gene; V was cut back by 6 bases and J by 7 bases. CDR3 size: 16 residues. Written as DNA, the CDR3 is TGCAGCGTAACCGGACAGGGGGACCTTCGGGTTGGGACCCAGTACTTC. It encodes CSVTGQGDLRVGTQYF.

Written as DNA, the CDR3 is TGTGCCAGCAGTTACCGCCAGGGACAGGGAAGCAATGAGCAGTTCTTC. It translates to CASSYRQGQGSNEQFF. The rearrangement links TRBV6-6 to TRBJ2-1; 9 bases line up with TRBD1. V dropped 2 bases and J dropped 6; count of bases not matched to a gene: 8. In germline, CDR1 is MNHNY, CDR2 SVGAGI (reference sequence). The CDR3 consists of 16 residues.

This rearrangement joins TRBV6-5 to TRBJ2-5; D may correspond to TRBD1 or TRBD2 (6 bases each). The CDR3 totals 17 residues. The germline V and J ends were trimmed by 0 bases and 0 bases, with 14 bases remaining between them. CDR1 and CDR2 from the germline V gene are MNHEY and SVGAGI. Written as DNA, the CDR3 is TGTGCCAGCAGTTACTCGGGGGGCGCGGACAACCAAGAGACCCAGTACTTC. Amino acids: CASSYSGGADNQETQYF.

The chain has TRBV28 and TRBJ1-5; D is uncertain. The germline gives CDR1 MDHEN, CDR2 SYDVKM. The germline V and J ends were trimmed by 5 bases and 9 bases, with 8 bases remaining between them. This CDR3 spans 11 amino acids. The CDR3 sequence: CASSRSGPQHF. The CDR3 DNA sequence: TGTGCCAGCAGTAGGTCTGGGCCCCAGCATTTT.

This clonotype appeared once. V usage is TRBV28 and J usage is TRBJ1-2, with 11 bases identical to TRBD1. The CDR3 is made up of 16 amino acids. Germline CDR1 reads MDHEN; CDR2 reads SYDVKM. Unmatched junction bases numbered 8, after V lost 4 bases and J lost 4 bases. The CDR3 region has the DNA TGTGCCAGCAGTTCCCCCTGGACAGGGGGCGGCTATGGCTACACCTTC. Amino acids: CASSSPWTGGGYGYTF.

The chain combines TRBV20-1 with TRBJ2-5, with 10 bases that match TRBD2. J lost 1 base, V lost 2 bases, and 4 bases had no gene match. The V gene's germline CDR1 is DFQATT and CDR2 SNEGSKA (reference sequence). This CDR3 is 15 amino acids long. CDR3 sequence reads: CSARPLAGAQETQYF. The CDR3 nucleotides are TGCAGTGCTAGACCTCTAGCGGGAGCCCAAGAGACCCAGTACTTC.